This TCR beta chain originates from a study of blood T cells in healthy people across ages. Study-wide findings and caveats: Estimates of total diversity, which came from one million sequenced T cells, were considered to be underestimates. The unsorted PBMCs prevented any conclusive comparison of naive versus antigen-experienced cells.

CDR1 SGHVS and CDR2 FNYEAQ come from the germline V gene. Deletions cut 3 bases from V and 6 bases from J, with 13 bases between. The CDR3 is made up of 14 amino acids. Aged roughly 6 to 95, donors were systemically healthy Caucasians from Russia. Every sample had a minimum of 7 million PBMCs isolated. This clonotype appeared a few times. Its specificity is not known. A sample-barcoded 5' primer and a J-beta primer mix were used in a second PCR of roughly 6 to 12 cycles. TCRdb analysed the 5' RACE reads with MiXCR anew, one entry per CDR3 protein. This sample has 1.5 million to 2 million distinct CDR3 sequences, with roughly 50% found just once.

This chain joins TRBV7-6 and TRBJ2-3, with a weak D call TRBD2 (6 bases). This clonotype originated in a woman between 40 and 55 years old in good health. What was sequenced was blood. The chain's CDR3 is CASSFTRAGDTQYF. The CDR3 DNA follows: TGTGCCAGCAGCTTCACACGGGCGGGGGATACGCAGTATTTT.